This T cell receptor (beta chain) stems from a study of PD-1 blockade in classical Hodgkin lymphoma. The protocol was immunoSEQ multiplex PCR, while the TCRdb copy is restricted to in-frame clones and leaves out a portion. Among approximately 89,000 clones, roughly 84% were seen once, and the ten largest hold less than 15%. All patients relapsed after autologous stem cell transplantation, and brentuximab vedotin exposure varied. The sample in question was peripheral blood mononuclear cells (PBMCs), obtained at baseline. The receptor comes from a human donor with classical Hodgkin lymphoma.

DNA of the CDR3: TGTGCCATTAAAACTAGCGGGAGCTCCTACGAGCAGTACTTC. Protein sequence: CAIKTSGSSYEQYF. The chain combines TRBV10-3 with TRBJ2-7; 11 bases line up with TRBD2. Trimming removed 9 bases from V and 0 bases from J; junction bases left unmatched: 4. The CDR3 is 14 residues long. CDR1 ENHRY and CDR2 SYGVKD come from the germline V gene.